This T cell receptor (beta chain) stems from a study of blood T cell repertoires in COVID-19. Germline lookup yields CDR1 KGHSH and CDR2 LQKENI. V lost 2 bases to trimming and J lost 4 bases, with 11 bases between them. This CDR3 is 14 amino acids long. Assay used: immunoSEQ multiplex PCR; TCRdb lists only in-frame clones, some missing. The sample holds around 200,000 clones; approximately 84% are singletons and the top ten take 3% to 3.5%. This clone is a singleton in its sample. Material: PBMCs or T cells enriched from blood (not recorded which). This TCR was sampled from a woman aged 25 to 39 who had recovered from COVID-19. The rearrangement links TRBV18 to TRBJ1-2, with D possibly matching TRBD1 (5 bases). The CDR3 DNA is TGTGCCAGCTCACCAGCTGCTCAGGGCTATGGCTACACCTTC. The encoded protein is CASSPAAQGYGYTF.